The clone carrying this TCR beta chain came up many times. The antigen is unknown. This sample's RNA came from whole unsorted tissue. Between August and November 2014, newly diagnosed, chemotherapy-naive lung cancer patients underwent thoracic surgery in China. This sample was included in a study of tumor and adjacent non-tumor tissue in lung cancer. Overall study findings and caveats: Significantly higher TCR diversity was found in tumor than normal lung.

The ends were cut back, 6 bases at V and 4 bases at J, with 15 bases in the middle. From germline, CDR1 is MNHEY and CDR2 SVGEGT. This CDR3 is 14 amino acids long. A modified ARM-PCR protocol with three rounds of nested PCR amplified TCRbeta. TCRdb fed the multiplex PCR reads into MiXCR, producing one record per CDR3 protein. Of about 110,000 distinct CDR3 sequences in the sample, 75% to 90% are singletons; the top ten hold approximately 24%. This sequence was found in a man in his sixties or seventies with non-small cell lung cancer. The specimen was lung tumor tissue. The chain recombines TRBV6-2 or TRBV6-3 with TRBJ1-1, with D unclear. The CDR3 sequence: CASSTPPTGTEAFF. The CDR3 DNA reads TGTGCCAGCAGCACCCCCCCCACGGGCACTGAAGCTTTCTTT.